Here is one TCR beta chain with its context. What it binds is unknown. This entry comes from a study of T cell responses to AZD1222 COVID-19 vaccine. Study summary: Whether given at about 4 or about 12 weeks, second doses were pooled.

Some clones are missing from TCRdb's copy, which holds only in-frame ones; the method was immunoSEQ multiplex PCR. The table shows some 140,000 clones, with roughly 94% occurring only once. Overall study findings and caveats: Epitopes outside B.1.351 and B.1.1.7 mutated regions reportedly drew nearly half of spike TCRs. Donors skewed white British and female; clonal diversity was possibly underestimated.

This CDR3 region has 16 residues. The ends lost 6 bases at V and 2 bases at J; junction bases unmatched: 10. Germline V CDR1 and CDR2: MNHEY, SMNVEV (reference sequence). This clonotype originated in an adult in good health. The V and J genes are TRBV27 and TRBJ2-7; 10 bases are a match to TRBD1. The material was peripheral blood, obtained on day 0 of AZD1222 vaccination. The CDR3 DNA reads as TGTGCCAGCAGGGGACAGGGGAACTTCGGGGCCTACGAGCAGTACTTC. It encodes CASRGQGNFGAYEQYF.